A selection of T cell receptor beta chains follows, all from one sample in a study of blood T cell repertoires in COVID-19. Data came from immunoSEQ multiplex PCR; TCRdb stores just in-frame clones and leaves some out. The sample has 4,500 to 6,000 clones, approximately 76% seen once. What was sequenced was peripheral blood. The receptor source for this set is a human donor in a cohort sampled during active COVID-19. CDR3s include the opening cysteine and the closing phenylalanine or tryptophan. The D gene is left open where the match is weak. Expanded clones are given a class, and other clones once, few, many or no size at all.

DNA,CDR3,size,D,V,J
TGTGCCAGCAGCGTTACCAACCAGTTTGGAGAGACCCAGTACTTC,CASSVTNQFGETQYF,once,-,TRBV5-4,TRBJ2-5
TGCGCCAGCAGCTTGTATAGTGTTGCAAATTACGAGCAGTACTTC,CASSLYSVANYEQYF,-,-,TRBV5-1,TRBJ2-7
TGTGCCAGCAGCGCAAGACTAGCGGGGGCCGGGGAGACCCAGTACTTC,CASSARLAGAGETQYF,-,TRBD2,TRBV11-2,TRBJ2-5
TGTGCCAGTACCCTGAGGTGGGGGGGAAACAGCCACACTCCTTACGAGCAGTACTTC,CASTLRWGGNSHTPYEQYF,-,TRBD2,TRBV19,TRBJ2-7
TGTGCCAGCAGCTTACAGGGGAGCGCTGGAAACACCATATATTTT,CASSLQGSAGNTIYF,once,-,TRBV11-2,TRBJ1-3
TGTGCCAGCAGTTCCATTCAGGGGGCTGGAAACTATGGCTACACCTTC,CASSSIQGAGNYGYTF,-,TRBD1,TRBV6-2/TRBV6-3,TRBJ1-2
TGTGCCAGCAGTGAACGGGGGGGACTTAATGAGCAGTTCTTC,CASSERGGLNEQFF,-,TRBD2,TRBV2,TRBJ2-1
TGTGCCAGCAGCTTAGCTGGGGGCCAGCCCCAGCATTTT,CASSLAGGQPQHF,-,-,TRBV11-2,TRBJ1-5
TGTGCCAGCAGTGCGACAGGGAATGGCTCACCCCTCCACTTT,CASSATGNGSPLHF,-,TRBD1,TRBV25-1,TRBJ1-6
TGTGCCAGCAGCCCGATTGGGCAGACCCAGTACTTC,CASSPIGQTQYF,-,-,TRBV5-5,TRBJ2-5
TGTGCCAGCAGCTTTGGGCAGCCCACAGATACGCAGTATTTT,CASSFGQPTDTQYF,-,-,TRBV11-2,TRBJ2-3
TGTGCCAGCAGTTTCCAGGGTGAGTCGGTATTCGGCAATCAGCCCCAGCATTTT,CASSFQGESVFGNQPQHF,-,-,TRBV6-2/TRBV6-3,TRBJ1-5
TGTGCCAGCAGGGGGGGACCAGAGACCCAGTACTTC,CASRGGPETQYF,-,-,TRBV2,TRBJ2-5
TGTGCCAGCAGCTCTACCCCTAGCGGGGGGGCAGATACGCAGTATTTT,CASSSTPSGGADTQYF,-,TRBD2,TRBV7-2,TRBJ2-3
TGTGCCAGTAGTTCCCCCTCCTCCGGGGGAGGGGAGCAGTTCTTC,CASSSPSSGGGEQFF,-,TRBD2,TRBV19,TRBJ2-1
TGTGCCAGCAGTTACTACGGGAGCTCCTACAATGAGCAGTTCTTC,CASSYYGSSYNEQFF,-,-,TRBV13,TRBJ2-1